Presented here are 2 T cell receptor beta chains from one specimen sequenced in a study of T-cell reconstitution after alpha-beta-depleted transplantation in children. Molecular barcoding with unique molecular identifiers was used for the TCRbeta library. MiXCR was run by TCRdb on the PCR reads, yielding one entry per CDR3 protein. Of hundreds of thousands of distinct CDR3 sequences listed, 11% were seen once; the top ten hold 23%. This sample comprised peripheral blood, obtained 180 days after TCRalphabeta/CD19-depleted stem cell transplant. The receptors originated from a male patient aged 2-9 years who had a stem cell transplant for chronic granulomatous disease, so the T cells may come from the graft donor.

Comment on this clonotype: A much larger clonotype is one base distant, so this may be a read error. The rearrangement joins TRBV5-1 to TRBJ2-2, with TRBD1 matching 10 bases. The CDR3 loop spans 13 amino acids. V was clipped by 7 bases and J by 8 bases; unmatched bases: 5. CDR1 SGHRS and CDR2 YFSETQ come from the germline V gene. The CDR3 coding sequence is TGCGCCAGCGGGACAGGGGACCCTGGGGAGCTGTTTTTT. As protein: CASGTGDPGELFF.

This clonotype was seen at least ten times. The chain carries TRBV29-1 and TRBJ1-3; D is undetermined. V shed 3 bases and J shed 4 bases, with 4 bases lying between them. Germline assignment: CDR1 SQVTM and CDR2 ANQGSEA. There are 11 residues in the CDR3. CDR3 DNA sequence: TGCAGCGTTGACGGGGGAAACACCATATATTTT. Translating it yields CSVDGGNTIYF.